This T cell receptor beta chain was sequenced for a study of T cell changes during pregnancy in multiple sclerosis. Measured with immunoSEQ multiplex PCR; TCRdb has only the in-frame clones, and not every one. The data hold tens of thousands of clones, with just over 90% observed a single time. Germline CDR1 reads SGHTA; CDR2 reads FQGNSA. The V gene lost 1 base and the J gene lost 0 bases, with 10 bases spanning the gap. The CDR3 sequence is 16 residues long. This clonotype originated in a female donor with multiple sclerosis, enrolled in a pregnancy study. The chain employs TRBV7-2 and TRBJ1-5; D not resolved. The sample consisted of peripheral blood, taken in the second trimester of pregnancy. The CDR3 DNA follows: TGTGCCAGCAGCTTAGAGAGTTTGTATAGCAATCAGCCCCAGCATTTT. Residues: CASSLESLYSNQPQHF.